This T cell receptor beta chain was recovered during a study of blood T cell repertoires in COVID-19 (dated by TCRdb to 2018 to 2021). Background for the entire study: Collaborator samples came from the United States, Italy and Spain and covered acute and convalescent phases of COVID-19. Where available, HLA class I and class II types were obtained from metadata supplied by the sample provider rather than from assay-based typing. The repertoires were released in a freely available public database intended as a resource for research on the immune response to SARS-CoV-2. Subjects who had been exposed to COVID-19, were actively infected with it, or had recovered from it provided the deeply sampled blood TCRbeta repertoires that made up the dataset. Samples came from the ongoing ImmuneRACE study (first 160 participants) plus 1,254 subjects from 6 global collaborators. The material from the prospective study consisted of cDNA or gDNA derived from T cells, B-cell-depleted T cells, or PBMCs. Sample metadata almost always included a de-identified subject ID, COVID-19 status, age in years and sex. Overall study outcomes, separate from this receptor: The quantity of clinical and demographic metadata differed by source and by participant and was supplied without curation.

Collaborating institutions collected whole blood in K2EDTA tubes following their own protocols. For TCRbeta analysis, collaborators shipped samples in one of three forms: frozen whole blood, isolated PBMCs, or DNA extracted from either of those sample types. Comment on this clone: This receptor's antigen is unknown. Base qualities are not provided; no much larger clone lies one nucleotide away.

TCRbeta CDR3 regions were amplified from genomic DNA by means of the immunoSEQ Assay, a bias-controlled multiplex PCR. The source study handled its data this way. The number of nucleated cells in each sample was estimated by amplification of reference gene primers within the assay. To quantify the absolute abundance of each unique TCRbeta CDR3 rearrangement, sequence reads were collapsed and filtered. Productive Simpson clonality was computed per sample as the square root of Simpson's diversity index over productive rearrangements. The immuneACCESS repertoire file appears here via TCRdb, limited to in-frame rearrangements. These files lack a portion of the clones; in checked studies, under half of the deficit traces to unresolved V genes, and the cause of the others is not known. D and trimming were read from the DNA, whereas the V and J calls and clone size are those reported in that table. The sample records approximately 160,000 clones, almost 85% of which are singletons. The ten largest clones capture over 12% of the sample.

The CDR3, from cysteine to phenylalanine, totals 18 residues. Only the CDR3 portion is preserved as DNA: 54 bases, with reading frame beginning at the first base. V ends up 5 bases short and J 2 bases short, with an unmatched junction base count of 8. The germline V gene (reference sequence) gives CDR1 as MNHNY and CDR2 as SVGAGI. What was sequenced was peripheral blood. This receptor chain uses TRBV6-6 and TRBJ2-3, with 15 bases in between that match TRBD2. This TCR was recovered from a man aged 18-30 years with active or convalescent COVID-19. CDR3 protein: CASSQPGLAGGTTDTQYF. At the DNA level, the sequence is TGTGCCAGCAGTCAACCGGGACTAGCGGGGGGCACCACAGATACGCAGTATTTT.